The 23 T cell receptor beta chains in this list originate from one sample, sequenced in a study of T cell changes during pregnancy in multiple sclerosis (dated 2019 in TCRdb). Library preparation used the immunoSEQ multiplex PCR assay. TCRdb's version of the immuneACCESS table is confined to in-frame rearrangements and falls short of the full clone set. An unresolved V gene accounts for under half of the shortfall where checked; the remainder is of unknown origin. This sample has some 38,000 clones in its table, and around nine tenths of those were observed once. The ten largest clones add up to under 0.75% of the sample. The starting material was CD4+ T cells from peripheral blood mononuclear cells, obtained in the second trimester of pregnancy. These receptor sequences come from a female donor in good health, enrolled as a control in a pregnancy study.

Regarding this clone: One junction end disagrees with the germline gene, perhaps due to a read error. The gene calls are TRBV2 and TRBJ2-3, with TRBD2 matching over 8 bases. There are 14 residues in the CDR3. Per the germline V gene, CDR1 is SNHLY and CDR2 is FYNNEI. CDR3 region: CASREAGAGDTQYF. The DNA for the CDR3 is TGTGCCAGCAGGGAAGCGGGGGCCGGAGATACGCAGTATTTT.

The count of this clone is one. V is TRBV6-5 and J is TRBJ1-2; 7 bases map to TRBD1. Germline-derived CDR1 and CDR2 are MNHEY and SVGAGI. With 8 bases clipped from V and 4 bases from J, the junction kept 4 bases outside the gene matches. The CDR3 has 12 amino acids. The CDR3 loop reads CASGQAPYGYTF. The CDR3 DNA is TGTGCCAGCGGACAGGCTCCCTATGGCTACACCTTC.

The rearrangement joins TRBV5-1 to TRBJ1-6, with a weak D call TRBD1 (5 bases). There are 17 residues in the CDR3. Germline V gene data show CDR1 as SGHRS and CDR2 as YFSETQ. V lost 6 bases, J lost 5 bases, and 21 bases lay in between. This chain's CDR3 is CASTFPGGWGDNSPLHF. The CDR3 bases are TGCGCCAGCACATTCCCAGGTGGTTGGGGGGATAATTCACCCCTCCACTTT.

The rearrangement joins TRBV6-1 to TRBJ1-5, with 8 bases identical to TRBD1. The CDR3 sequence is 15 residues long. The V segment lost 3 bases and the J segment 7 bases; nucleotides outside the gene matches: 8. CDR1 and CDR2 (germline): MNHNS, SASEGT. The CDR3 DNA sequence: TGTGCCAGCAGTGATCAGGACAGGGACGGGCAGCCCCAGCATTTT. Protein sequence: CASSDQDRDGQPQHF.

The V and J genes are TRBV6-6 and TRBJ1-5; possible D gene TRBD1, 6 bases. The CDR3 contains 14 residues. V gave up 7 bases and J gave up 6 bases, with 16 bases separating them. Looked up from germline, CDR1 is MNHNY and CDR2 is SVGAGI (reference sequence). CDR3 coding DNA: TGTGCCAGCATAAGGGGGGGGGTTCGTCAGCCCCAGCATTTT. Encoded protein: CASIRGGVRQPQHF.

This clone was recorded only once. This chain links TRBV10-3 with TRBJ1-5; D is unclear. Trimming removed 0 bases from V and 0 bases from J, with 18 bases in between. The CDR3 runs to 19 residues. Per germline, CDR1 ENHRY and CDR2 SYGVKD. The CDR3 sequence: CAISESYFVQSGSNQPQHF. The DNA for the CDR3 is TGTGCCATCAGTGAGTCCTATTTTGTCCAGTCGGGTAGCAATCAGCCCCAGCATTTT.

The chain couples TRBV27 to TRBJ1-4; 9 bases agree with TRBD1. CDR1 is MNHEY, CDR2 SMNVEV, per germline (reference sequence). This CDR3 has 17 amino acids. Unmatched junction bases numbered 7, after V lost 5 bases and J lost 0 bases. CDR3 protein: CASSPHRDRATNEKLFF. The CDR3 region has the DNA TGTGCCAGCAGTCCTCATCGGGACAGGGCAACTAATGAAAAACTGTTTTTT. The full variable domain, in which reference TRBV27 and TRBJ1-4 provide the parts outside the CDR3, is EAQVTQNPRYLITVTGKKLTVTCSQNMNHEYMSWYRQDPGLGLRQIYYSMNVEVTDKGDVPEGYKVSRKEKRNFPLILESPSPNQTSLYFCASSPHRDRATNEKLFFGSGTQLSVL.

The chain combines TRBV7-2 with TRBJ1-2, with 8 bases lining up with TRBD1. The germline CDR1 and CDR2 sequences are SGHTA and FQGNSA. The CDR3 spans 13 residues. Trimming removed 5 bases from V and 5 bases from J; junction bases left unmatched: 4. CDR3 amino acids: CASSPDRDYGYTF. The CDR3 DNA follows: TGTGCCAGCAGCCCGGACAGGGATTATGGCTACACCTTC.

The V gene is TRBV19, the J gene TRBJ2-1, with D unresolved. Trimming removed 5 bases at V and 7 bases at J, with 9 bases between. Germline loops: CDR1 LNHDA, CDR2 SQIVND (reference sequence). The CDR3 has 12 residues. CDR3 nucleotides: TGTGCCAGTAGTCCGGTCGGGAATGAGCAGTTCTTC. It specifies CASSPVGNEQFF.

This clone was seen once. The V gene is TRBV4-3, the J gene TRBJ2-2, with D unclear. This CDR3 contains 13 residues. V lost 1 base and J lost 5, with 5 bases in between. Germline CDR1 LGHNA, CDR2 YSLEER. The CDR3 loop reads CASSQVLTGELFF. The CDR3 DNA is TGCGCCAGCAGCCAAGTTCTGACCGGGGAGCTGTTTTTT.

This chain connects TRBV28 to TRBJ1-4; 9 positions match TRBD1. The CDR3 runs 15 residues. J was trimmed by 6 bases and V by 3 bases; bases with no gene match: 5. Germline V lookup: CDR1 MDHEN, CDR2 SYDVKM. CDR3 protein: CASSFMGQGYEKLFF. DNA for the CDR3: TGTGCCAGCAGTTTCATGGGACAGGGCTATGAAAAACTGTTTTTT. Based on the CDR3 plus reference TRBV28 and TRBJ1-4, the full variable domain is DVKVTQSSRYLVKRTGEKVFLECVQDMDHENMFWYRQDPGLGLRLIYFSYDVKMKEKGDIPEGYSVSREKKERFSLILESASTNQTSMYLCASSFMGQGYEKLFFGSGTQLSVL.

V usage is TRBV10-3 and J usage is TRBJ2-2, with TRBD1 matching over 9 bases. This CDR3 has 14 amino acids. With V trimmed by 2 bases and J by 6 bases, 1 base remained unmatched. CDR1 is ENHRY and CDR2 is SYGVKD in the germline V gene. CDR3 DNA: TGTGCCATCAGTGAGACAGGGGGCCCCGGGGAGCTGTTTTTT. Translating it yields CAISETGGPGELFF.

The chain links TRBV15 to TRBJ2-3; 9 nucleotides agree with TRBD1. The CDR3 has 17 residues. V lost 0 bases and J lost 3; bases outside the gene matches: 7. Germline V CDR1 and CDR2: LNHNV, YYDKDF (reference sequence). The CDR3 loop is CATSRDRGQGLTDTQYF. The DNA of the CDR3 is TGTGCCACCAGCAGAGATAGGGGACAGGGTCTAACAGATACGCAGTATTTT.

This sequence joins TRBV7-3 and TRBJ2-3, with a tentative D call TRBD1 (5 bases). Trimming removed 5 bases from V and 1 base from J, with 13 bases in between. The CDR3 consists of 15 residues. CDR1 and CDR2 (germline): SGHTA, FQGTGA. The CDR3 is CASSPNGRGTDTQYF. Written as DNA, the CDR3 is TGTGCCAGCAGCCCTAACGGCAGGGGCACAGATACGCAGTATTTT. Supplemented by reference TRBV7-3 and TRBJ2-3, the full variable domain reads GAGVSQTPSNKVTEKGKYVELRCDPISGHTALYWYRQSLGQGPEFLIYFQGTGAADDSGLPNDRFFAVRPEGSVSTLKIQRTERGDSAVYLCASSPNGRGTDTQYFGPGTRLTVL.

The J gene is TRBJ1-2, the V gene TRBV6-5; the D is unclear. Between the trimmed V and J ends, which lost 2 bases and 3 bases, there was a span of 7 bases. Germline assignment: CDR1 MNHEY and CDR2 SVGAGI. This CDR3 region has 13 residues. The DNA for the CDR3 is TGTGCCAGCAGTTACGTTCGGGACTATGGCTACACCTTC. It codes for CASSYVRDYGYTF.

This clone was picked up one time. This rearrangement joins TRBV5-1 to TRBJ1-6; 7 nucleotides match TRBD1. J was trimmed by 8 bases and V by 4 bases; bases with no gene match: 3. Germline assignment: CDR1 SGHRS and CDR2 YFSETQ. This CDR3 has 13 residues. CDR3 coding DNA: TGCGCCAGCAGCCGGGACAGCGATTCACCCCTCCACTTT. This encodes CASSRDSDSPLHF.

This chain joins TRBV5-6 and TRBJ2-2; 9 nucleotides line up with TRBD1. CDR3 size: 15 residues. After removal of 5 bases from V and 6 bases from J, the junction contained 8 bases not matched to a gene. Germline V gene sequence: CDR1 SGHDT, CDR2 YYEEEE. CDR3 in DNA: TGTGCCAGCAGGTATCGGGACAGGGTATCCGGGGAGCTGTTTTTT. It yields the protein CASRYRDRVSGELFF.

The chain joins TRBV4-2 to TRBJ2-2; D call uncertain. CDR1 and CDR2 (germline): LGHNA, YNFKEQ. The CDR3 is 14 residues long. Trimming shortened V by 2 bases and J by 4 bases, and 8 bases separated the two germline ends. CDR3 DNA sequence: TGTGCCAGCAGCCAAAGAGAGAGCACCGGGGAGCTGTTTTTT. Protein sequence: CASSQRESTGELFF.

The rearrangement uses TRBV4-3 and TRBJ1-4, with D maybe TRBD1 (6 bases). The CDR3 consists of 15 residues. Trimming stripped 4 bases from V and 8 bases from J, with 17 bases between. Germline V gene data show CDR1 as LGHNA and CDR2 as YSLEER. The CDR3 sequence: CASSLGGRGNEKLFF. The CDR3 DNA reads as TGCGCCAGCAGCCTCGGAGGGAGGGGGAACGAAAAACTGTTTTTT.

The gene calls are TRBV6-6 and TRBJ1-5, with 8 bases identical to TRBD1. The CDR3 loop spans 15 amino acids. Germline V gives CDR1 MNHNY, CDR2 SVGAGI (reference sequence). The J segment lost 2 bases and the V segment lost 3 bases, leaving 3 bases of the junction unmatched. The CDR3 here is CASSYEQGGNQPQHF. As DNA, the CDR3 is TGTGCCAGCAGTTATGAACAGGGGGGCAATCAGCCCCAGCATTTT.

V usage is TRBV10-1 and J usage is TRBJ1-3; D is unclear. Trimming took off 7 bases at V and 0 bases at J, with 10 bases between the two ends. The CDR3 sequence is 14 residues long. Germline V gene data show CDR1 as WNHNN and CDR2 as SYGVQD (reference sequence). The CDR3 sequence: CASKLRISGNTIYF. The CDR3 DNA is TGCGCCAGCAAATTGCGAATCTCTGGAAACACCATATATTTT.

This clone was detected only once. This sequence joins TRBV7-2 and TRBJ1-5; 10 bases agree with TRBD1. Looked up from germline, CDR1 is SGHTA and CDR2 is FQGNSA. The J segment lost 2 bases and the V segment lost 7 bases, leaving 2 bases of the junction unmatched. The CDR3 extends over 14 amino acids. CDR3 region: CASKGTGGNQPQHF. In DNA, the CDR3 is TGTGCCAGCAAAGGGACAGGGGGCAATCAGCCCCAGCATTTT. Variable domain in full (rest from reference TRBV7-2 and TRBJ1-5): GAGVSQSPSNKVTEKGKDVELRCDPISGHTALYWYRQSLGQGLEFLIYFQGNSAPDKSGLPSDRFSAERTGGSVSTLTIQRTQQEDSAVYLCASKGTGGNQPQHFGDGTRLSIL.

V is TRBV10-3 and J is TRBJ1-5; possible D gene TRBD1, 5 bases. This CDR3 spans 16 amino acids. Germline CDR1 is ENHRY and CDR2 is SYGVKD. The V and J ends lost 0 bases and 5 bases respectively, with 14 bases between them. CDR3 protein: CAISESAGRIYQPQHF. Here the CDR3 DNA reads TGTGCCATCAGTGAGTCGGCAGGGCGAATATATCAGCCCCAGCATTTT.